This T cell receptor (beta chain) comes out of a study of blood T cell repertoires in COVID-19. About the study: The samples span acute and convalescent COVID-19 from the United States, Italy and Spain.

Original processing notes: Estimation of nucleated cell counts relied on the amplification of reference gene primers. The table came from immunoSEQ multiplex PCR; TCRdb's copy has only in-frame clones and leaves some out. That table furnishes V, J and clone size, whereas the DNA furnished D and trimming. This sample has approximately 340,000 clones, with about 83% found just once. Germline V gene sequence: CDR1 SNHLY, CDR2 FYNNEI. This CDR3 comprises 11 residues. V was cut by 8 bases and J by 4 bases, with 9 bases left in between. This clonotype was sampled from a man aged 25 to 40 with active or convalescent COVID-19. The rearrangement joins TRBV2 to TRBJ2-7; a weak D match, TRBD2 (5 bases). The sample taken for sequencing was peripheral blood. CDR3 sequence reads: CASSPGYEQYF. Written as DNA, the CDR3 is TGTGCCAGCTCCCCGGGGTACGAGCAGTACTTC.